Sequencing of this T cell receptor beta chain was carried out in a study of cytomegalovirus exposure and HLA in healthy donors. Findings and caveats of the study: An Asian-associated ancestry cluster reportedly showed fewer N-insertions than the roughly 670-donor mean in a later analysis. Excluded: some indistinguishable V segments such as TRBV6-2 and TRBV6-3.

The length of the CDR3 is 15 residues. The germline gives CDR1 GTSNPN, CDR2 SVGIG (reference sequence). Primers included in the PCR were 60 Vbeta and 13 Jbeta primers. Measured with immunoSEQ multiplex PCR; TCRdb has only the in-frame clones, and not every one. The sample table sets out around 210,000 clones. Points on this clone: Its antigen is not identified.

This TCR was sampled from a girl aged 2 to 9 in good health and CMV-seropositive. The source material was PBMCs. V is TRBV30 and J is TRBJ2-7, with 8 bases fitting TRBD1. This chain's CDR3 is CACSSQGASSYEQYF. The CDR3 nucleotides read TGTGCGTGCAGCTCTCAGGGGGCCAGTTCTTACGAGCAGTACTTC.